A single sample gave rise to the 18 T cell receptor beta chains below, sequenced in a study of OX40 agonist ivuxolimab in advanced cancers. TCRdb keeps only in-frame clones here, not all; method: immunoSEQ multiplex PCR. The table has 50,000 to 65,000 clones, approximately 83% seen once. The starting material was CD4+ or CD8+ T cells sorted from blood, obtained in a trial of the OX40 agonist ivuxolimab. Receptors originate from an adult with an advanced solid tumor such as melanoma, head and neck, liver or kidney cancer.

As regards this clone: One end of the junction varies from germline; a read error may be responsible. The rearrangement joins TRBV6-1 to TRBJ1-4, with no clear D. The CDR3 sequence is 11 residues long. Germline V gene lookup returns CDR1 MNHNS and CDR2 SASEGT. CDR3 nucleotides: TGTGCCAGCAGTGAAGGACATTTGGAGAGTTTT. Protein sequence: CASSEGHLESF.

The chain uses TRBV28 and TRBJ1-1; D is uncertain. V shed 2 bases and J shed 1 base, with 5 bases lying between them. This CDR3 contains 13 residues. Per the germline V gene, CDR1 is MDHEN and CDR2 is SYDVKM. The CDR3 region has the DNA TGTGCCAGCAGTTTAGGAAGGAACACTGAAGCTTTCTTT. This sequence encodes CASSLGRNTEAFF.

This clone was picked up one time. This chain joins TRBV2 and TRBJ2-3; 13 positions match TRBD2. The CDR3 runs to 15 residues. J lost 5 bases, V lost 4 bases, and 3 bases had no gene match. Germline CDR1 and CDR2: SNHLY and FYNNEI. CDR3 amino acids: CASSGTSGSIDTQYF. For the CDR3, the DNA is TGTGCCAGCAGTGGGACTAGCGGGAGTATAGATACGCAGTATTTT.

This sequence joins TRBV2 and TRBJ2-7, with 7 bases lining up with TRBD1. The CDR3 runs 13 residues. V gave up 1 base and J gave up 7 bases; unmatched junction bases: 4. Germline values: CDR1 SNHLY, CDR2 FYNNEI. The CDR3 DNA sequence: TGTGCCAGCAGTGAAGGAGGGGGCCGTGAGCAGTACTTC. It codes for CASSEGGGREQYF.

The rearrangement links TRBV12-5 to TRBJ2-3, with D possibly being TRBD1 or TRBD2 (5 bases each). The CDR3 totals 13 residues. Trimming took 6 bases from V and 2 from J, leaving 9 bases between them. Per germline, CDR1 LGHNT and CDR2 FRNRAP. CDR3 sequence (DNA): TGTGCTAGTGGCCGGGGCCTCACAGATACGCAGTATTTT. Residues: CASGRGLTDTQYF.

The rearrangement joins TRBV9 to TRBJ1-3; maybe TRBD1 (5 bases). CDR1 is SGDLS and CDR2 is YYNGEE in the germline V gene. V was clipped by 5 bases and J by 3 bases, with 12 bases between them. The CDR3 runs to 14 residues. CDR3 amino acids: CASRGGESGNTIYF. DNA for the CDR3: TGTGCCAGCAGGGGAGGGGAGAGTGGAAACACCATATATTTT.

This chain uses TRBV9 with TRBJ2-1; TRBD2 agrees at 12 bases. CDR1 and CDR2 (germline): SGDLS, YYNGEE. The CDR3 runs to 15 residues. Trimming took 4 bases from V and 4 from J; bases not matched to a gene: 3. The CDR3 bases are TGTGCCAGCAGCTCCGGACTAGCGGGATACAATGAGCAGTTCTTC. Translated, it gives CASSSGLAGYNEQFF.

The chain joins TRBV5-5 to TRBJ2-7, with 7 bases identical to TRBD2. Germline loops: CDR1 SGHKS, CDR2 YYEKEE (reference sequence). V shed 4 bases and J 5 bases; nucleotides not matched to a gene: 3. CDR3 length: 12 amino acids. The CDR3 here is CASSLTSDEQYF. CDR3 coding DNA: TGTGCCAGCAGCCTTACTAGCGACGAGCAGTACTTC.

The rearrangement uses TRBV5-4 and TRBJ1-1, with D possibly TRBD1 on 6 matching bases. This CDR3 has 17 amino acids. Per germline, CDR1 SGHNT and CDR2 YYREEE (reference sequence). V dropped 0 bases and J dropped 4 bases, with 19 bases sitting between them. The chain's CDR3 is CASSLALGTRTRTEAFF. In nucleotides, the CDR3 is TGTGCCAGCAGCTTGGCTCTCGGGACACGGACGCGCACTGAAGCTTTCTTT.

This clone was counted a few times. The chain has TRBV7-2 and TRBJ2-7; 9 bases map to TRBD2. After removal of 5 bases from V and 3 bases from J, the junction contained 11 bases not matched to a gene. There are 16 residues in the CDR3. Germline loops: CDR1 SGHTA, CDR2 FQGNSA. CDR3 nucleotide sequence: TGTGCCAGCAGCCCCCCTCGGCGGGAGGGCTTCTACGAGCAGTACTTC. It specifies CASSPPRREGFYEQYF.

The rearrangement uses TRBV18 and TRBJ1-1; D gene ambiguous. The germline V gene encodes CDR1 KGHSH and CDR2 LQKENI. This CDR3 comprises 15 residues. The V end was cut by 2 bases, the J end by 5 bases, with 15 bases between. The CDR3 sequence is CASSPSRATGTEAFF. CDR3 sequence (DNA): TGTGCCAGCTCACCATCGCGGGCGACGGGAACTGAAGCTTTCTTT.

There are a few counts of this clone. The chain is built from TRBV25-1 and TRBJ1-5; the D is unclear. The CDR3 covers 13 residues. V shed 2 bases and J shed 6 bases, with 8 bases lying between them. The germline V gene encodes CDR1 MGHDK and CDR2 SYGVNS. The CDR3 here is CASSEGGGQPQHF. The DNA of the CDR3 is TGTGCCAGCAGTGAAGGCGGAGGTCAGCCCCAGCATTTT.

V is TRBV19 and J is TRBJ2-7, with a weak D call TRBD1 (6 bases). Trimming pared 4 bases from V and 0 bases from J, leaving 10 bases between. Per the germline V gene, CDR1 is LNHDA and CDR2 is SQIVND (reference sequence). The CDR3 length is 14 residues. The CDR3 nucleotides read TGTGCCAGTAGTACCGGACAGTACTCCTACGAGCAGTACTTC. This encodes CASSTGQYSYEQYF.

J is TRBJ2-7 and V is TRBV2; TRBD1 aligns across 8 bases. CDR3 length: 13 amino acids. V lost 6 bases and J lost 4; bases outside the gene matches: 5. Germline V CDR1 and CDR2: SNHLY, FYNNEI. This CDR3 reads CASSGDRGYEQYF. CDR3 sequence (DNA): TGTGCCAGCAGCGGTGACAGGGGATACGAGCAGTACTTC.

This chain uses TRBV5-1 with TRBJ2-5, with D maybe TRBD2 (6 bases). The CDR3 is 16 amino acids. CDR1 SGHRS and CDR2 YFSETQ come from the germline V gene. Trimming cost V 4 bases and J 3 bases, with 19 bases left between them. CDR3 residues: CASSLGGEFWEETQYF. CDR3 nucleotides: TGCGCCAGCAGCCTCGGAGGGGAGTTTTGGGAAGAGACCCAGTACTTC.

The chain is built from TRBV10-3 and TRBJ2-7; D possibly matches TRBD1 or TRBD2 (5 bases each). Germline loops: CDR1 ENHRY, CDR2 SYGVKD. The CDR3 spans 15 residues. Trimming took off 3 bases at V and 0 bases at J, with 12 bases between the two ends. DNA for the CDR3: TGTGCCATCAGTGATGGGACGGTGAGCTCCTACGAGCAGTACTTC. This sequence encodes CAISDGTVSSYEQYF.

As concerns this clone: A junction boundary mismatches the germline segment, possibly from a read error. This rearrangement joins TRBV7-7 to TRBJ2-2; D unclear. The length of the CDR3 is 16 residues. Germline V CDR1 and CDR2: SSHAT, FNYEAQ (reference sequence). The CDR3 DNA sequence: TGTGCTAGCAGCCCCCACATCGGATACAACACCGGGGAGCTGTTTTTT. The encoded protein is CASSPHIGYNTGELFF.

This chain joins TRBV7-3 and TRBJ1-2; D might be TRBD1 (6 bases). This CDR3 is built from 13 residues. Germline-derived CDR1 and CDR2 are SGHTA and FQGTGA. The ends were cut back, 3 bases at V and 7 bases at J, with 12 bases in the middle. As DNA, the CDR3 is TGTGCCAGCAGCTTCACGGGACAAAGTGGCTACACCTTC. It is translated as CASSFTGQSGYTF.